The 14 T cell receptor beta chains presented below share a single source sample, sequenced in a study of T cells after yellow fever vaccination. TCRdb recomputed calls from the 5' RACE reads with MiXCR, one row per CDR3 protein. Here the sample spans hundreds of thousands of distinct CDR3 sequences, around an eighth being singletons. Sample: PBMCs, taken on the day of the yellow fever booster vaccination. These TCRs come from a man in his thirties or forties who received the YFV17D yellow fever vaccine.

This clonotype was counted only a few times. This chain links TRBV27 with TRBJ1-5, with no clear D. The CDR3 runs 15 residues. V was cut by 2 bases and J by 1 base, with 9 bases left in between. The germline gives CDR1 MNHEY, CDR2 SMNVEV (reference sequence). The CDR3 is CASSLRGKSNQPQHF. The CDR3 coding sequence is TGTGCCAGCAGTTTAAGAGGGAAAAGCAATCAGCCCCAGCATTTT.

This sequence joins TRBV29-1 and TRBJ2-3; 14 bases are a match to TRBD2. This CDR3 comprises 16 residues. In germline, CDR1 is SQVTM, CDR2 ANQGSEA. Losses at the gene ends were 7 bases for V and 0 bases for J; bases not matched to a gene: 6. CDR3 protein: CSAQGLAGVSTDTQYF. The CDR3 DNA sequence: TGCAGCGCTCAGGGACTAGCGGGAGTCAGCACAGATACGCAGTATTTT.

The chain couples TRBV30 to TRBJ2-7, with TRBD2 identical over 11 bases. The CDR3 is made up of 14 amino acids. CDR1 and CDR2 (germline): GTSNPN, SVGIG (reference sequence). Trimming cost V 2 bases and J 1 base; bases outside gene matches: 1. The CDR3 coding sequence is TGTGCCTGGAGTAGGACTAGCGGGTCCTACGAGCAGTACTTC. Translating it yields CAWSRTSGSYEQYF.

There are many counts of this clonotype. This CDR3 is CASSQDRRFEQFF. The CDR3 bases are TGCGCCAGCAGCCAAGATAGGCGATTTGAGCAGTTCTTC. V usage is TRBV4-3 and J usage is TRBJ2-1; unclear D gene. Germline V gene data show CDR1 as LGHNA and CDR2 as YSLEER. The CDR3 length is 13 residues. With 0 bases removed from V and 9 bases from J, the gap between germline ends came to 9 bases.

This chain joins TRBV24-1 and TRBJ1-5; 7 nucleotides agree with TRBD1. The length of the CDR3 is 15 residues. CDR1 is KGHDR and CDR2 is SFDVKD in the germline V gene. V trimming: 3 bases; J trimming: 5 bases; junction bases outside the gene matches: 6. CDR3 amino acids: CATSDPRQGHQPQHF. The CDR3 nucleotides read TGTGCCACCAGTGATCCACGACAGGGCCATCAGCCCCAGCATTTT.

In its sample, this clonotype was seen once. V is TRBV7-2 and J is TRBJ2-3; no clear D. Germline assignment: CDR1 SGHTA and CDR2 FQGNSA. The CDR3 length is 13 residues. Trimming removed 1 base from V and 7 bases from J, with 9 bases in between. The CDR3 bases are TGTGCCAGCAGCTTAGAGAGTCGGAATACGCAGTATTTT. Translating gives CASSLESRNTQYF.

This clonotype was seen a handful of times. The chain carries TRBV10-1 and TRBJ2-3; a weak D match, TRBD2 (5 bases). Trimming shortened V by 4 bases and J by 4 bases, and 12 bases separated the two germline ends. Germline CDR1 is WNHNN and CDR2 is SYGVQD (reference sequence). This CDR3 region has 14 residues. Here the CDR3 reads CASSGGSTADTQYF. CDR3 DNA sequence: TGCGCCAGCAGTGGAGGGTCTACCGCAGATACGCAGTATTTT.

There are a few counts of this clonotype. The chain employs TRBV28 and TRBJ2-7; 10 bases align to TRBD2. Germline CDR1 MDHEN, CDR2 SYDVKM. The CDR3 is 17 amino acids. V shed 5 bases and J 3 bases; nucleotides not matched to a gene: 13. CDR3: CASSIGLAVQVYYEQYF. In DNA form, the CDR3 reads TGTGCCAGCAGTATCGGACTAGCGGTCCAAGTCTACTACGAGCAGTACTTC.

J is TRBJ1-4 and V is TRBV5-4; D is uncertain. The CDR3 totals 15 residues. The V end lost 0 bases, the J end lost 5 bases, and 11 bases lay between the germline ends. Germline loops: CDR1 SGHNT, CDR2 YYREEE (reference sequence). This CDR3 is CASSLASEGNEKLFF. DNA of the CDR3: TGTGCCAGCAGCTTGGCCTCCGAAGGAAATGAAAAACTGTTTTTT.

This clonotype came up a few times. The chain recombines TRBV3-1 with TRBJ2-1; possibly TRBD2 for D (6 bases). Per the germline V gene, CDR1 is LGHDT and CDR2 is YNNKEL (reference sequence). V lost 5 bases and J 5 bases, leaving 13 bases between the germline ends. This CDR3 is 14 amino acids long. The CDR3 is CASSDSGLHNEQFF. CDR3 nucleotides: TGTGCCAGCAGCGATAGCGGACTCCACAATGAGCAGTTCTTC.

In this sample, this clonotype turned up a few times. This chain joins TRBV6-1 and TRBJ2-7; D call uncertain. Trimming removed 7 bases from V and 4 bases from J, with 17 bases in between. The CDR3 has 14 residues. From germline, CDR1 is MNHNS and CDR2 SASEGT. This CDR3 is CASKGFRSGYEQYF. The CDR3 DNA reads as TGTGCCAGCAAGGGTTTCCGTTCTGGATACGAGCAGTACTTC.

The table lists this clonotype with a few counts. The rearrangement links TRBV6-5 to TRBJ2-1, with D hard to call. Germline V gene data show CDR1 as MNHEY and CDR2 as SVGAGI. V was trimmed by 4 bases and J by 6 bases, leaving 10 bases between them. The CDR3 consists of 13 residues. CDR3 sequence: CASSWGIRNEQFF. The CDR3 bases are TGTGCCAGCAGTTGGGGAATACGCAATGAGCAGTTCTTC.

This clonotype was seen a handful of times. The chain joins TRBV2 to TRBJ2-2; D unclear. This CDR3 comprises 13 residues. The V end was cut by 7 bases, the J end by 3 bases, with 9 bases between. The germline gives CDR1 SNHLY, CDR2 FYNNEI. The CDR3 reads CASTESYTGELFF. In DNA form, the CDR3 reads TGTGCCAGCACTGAGAGTTACACCGGGGAGCTGTTTTTT.

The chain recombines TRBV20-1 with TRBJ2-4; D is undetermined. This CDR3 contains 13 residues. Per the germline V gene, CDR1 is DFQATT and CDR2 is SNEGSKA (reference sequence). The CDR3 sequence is CTVLGRGENIQYF. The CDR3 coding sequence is TGCACCGTGCTAGGACGCGGAGAAAACATTCAGTACTTC.